This TCR beta chain was captured in a study of beta chain features in type 1 diabetes. As every portion of the isolated RNA was reverse transcribed, the sequencing read expressed TCRB transcripts. The method was immunoSEQ multiplex PCR; TCRdb's version includes in-frame clones alone and lacks a portion of them. The table includes a few hundred thousand clones, around 10% detected once. Notes on the study in general: The study found moderately but significantly shorter TCRB CDR3s in all four CD4+ subsets of Type 1 diabetes patients. Type 1 diabetes patients showed fewer insertions and more deletions at VDJ junctions.

Germline V gene sequence: CDR1 SNHLY, CDR2 FYNNEI. The CDR3 contains 13 residues. V gave up 6 bases and J gave up 4 bases, with 9 bases separating them. Note on this clone: Its specificity is not known.

This TCR was recovered from a man aged 25 to 40 with type 1 diabetes. This chain connects TRBV2 to TRBJ2-2, with D possibly TRBD1 on 5 matching bases. The sequencing sample was made of central memory CD4+ T cells from blood. CDR3 in DNA: TGTGCCAGCAGGGGGCGTATCACCGGGGAGCTGTTTTTT. It is translated as CASRGRITGELFF.